This T cell receptor (beta chain) comes out of a study of cytomegalovirus exposure and HLA in healthy donors. Points from the study as a whole: In a later analysis, the majority of CMV-associated beta chains seemingly showed HLA restriction. Later analysis identified a missense DCLRE1C variant that was linked to TCR beta V- and J-gene trimming. The likely explanation for a cluster of highly shared sequence variants was sequencing artifact.

The PCR had 60 Vbeta and 13 Jbeta primers. Sequencing used immunoSEQ multiplex PCR; TCRdb keeps in-frame clones, though not all of them. This table lists about 200,000 clones. A word on this clone: The antigen is undetermined.

As for the donors, each was a healthy bone marrow donor. The germline V and J ends were trimmed by 3 bases and 10 bases, with 10 bases remaining between them. The CDR3 runs 13 residues. Germline CDR1 reads MGHDK; CDR2 reads SYGVNS. The V call is TRBV25-1, the J call TRBJ1-6, with D possibly matching TRBD1 (6 bases). The sequence derives from a man aged 25-40 years in good health and CMV-seronegative. The specimen was PBMCs. This CDR3 reads CASSDRGRSPLHF. The CDR3 DNA follows: TGTGCCAGCAGTGACAGGGGCAGATCACCCCTCCACTTT.